Below, 21 T cell receptor beta chains from the same sample are listed, as sequenced in a study of blood T cell repertoires in COVID-19. Libraries were prepared by immunoSEQ multiplex PCR; TCRdb keeps only in-frame clonotypes and omits some of them. The sample records about 270,000 clones, approximately 90% being singletons. Material for sequencing was PBMCs or T cells enriched from blood (not recorded which). The source is a woman in her twenties or thirties with acute COVID-19.

V is TRBV28 and J is TRBJ2-7; 8 nucleotides match TRBD1. Germline values: CDR1 MDHEN, CDR2 SYDVKM. Trimming removed 6 bases from V and 2 bases from J; junction bases left unmatched: 6. This CDR3 contains 14 residues. DNA for the CDR3: TGTGCCAGCAGCCTAACAGGGGGAACCTACGAGCAGTACTTC. The encoded protein is CASSLTGGTYEQYF.

The rearrangement uses TRBV7-9 and TRBJ1-5; maybe TRBD1 (6 bases). The germline V gene has CDR1 SEHNR and CDR2 FQNEAQ (reference sequence). Trimming stripped 4 bases from V and 4 bases from J, with 11 bases between. The CDR3 spans 14 residues. CDR3 DNA sequence: TGTGCCAGCAGCTCCCGGGACACGAATCAGCCCCAGCATTTT. This translates into CASSSRDTNQPQHF.

The chain carries TRBV6-5 and TRBJ2-7; the match to TRBD1 covers 9 bases. Trimming at V came to 11 bases and at J to 2 bases, leaving 10 bases not matched to a gene. CDR3 length equals 14 residues. In germline, CDR1 is MNHEY, CDR2 SVGAGI. CDR3 in amino acids: CAANPGQGPYEQYF. CDR3 coding DNA: TGTGCCGCTAATCCGGGACAGGGCCCCTACGAGCAGTACTTC.

This clone was seen more than once but under ten times. The chain links TRBV6-2 or TRBV6-3 to TRBJ1-2; 8 bases line up with TRBD1. The length of the CDR3 is 13 residues. The germline V gene encodes CDR1 MNHEY and CDR2 SVGEGT. After removal of 4 bases from V and 5 bases from J, the junction contained 3 bases not matched to a gene. CDR3 in amino acids: CASSSDRAYGYTF. The CDR3 DNA sequence: TGTGCCAGCAGTTCGGACAGGGCTTATGGCTACACCTTC.

The chain recombines TRBV11-2 with TRBJ2-7; weak D call: TRBD1 (6 bases). The V end lost 0 bases, the J end lost 6 bases, and 12 bases lay between the germline ends. The V gene's germline CDR1 is SGHAT and CDR2 FQNNGV. This CDR3 is 14 amino acids long. The CDR3 region has the DNA TGTGCCAGCAGCTTAGATCTTGCCAGGGGCGAGCAGTACTTC. Translated, it gives CASSLDLARGEQYF.

J is TRBJ2-7 and V is TRBV10-1; 8 nucleotides agree with TRBD1. The length of the CDR3 is 14 residues. V gave up 2 bases and J gave up 3 bases; unmatched junction bases: 3. Germline CDR1 reads WNHNN; CDR2 reads SYGVQD (reference sequence). The CDR3 reads CASSEGQGFYEQYF. The CDR3 DNA is TGCGCCAGCAGTGAGGGACAGGGTTTCTACGAGCAGTACTTC.

This clone was seen a single time. The chain joins TRBV7-2 to TRBJ2-3; D is perhaps TRBD1 (6 bases). Germline V gene data show CDR1 as SGHTA and CDR2 as FQGNSA. V lost 6 bases, J lost 5 bases, and 18 bases lay in between. The CDR3 covers 15 residues. The CDR3 loop is CASRLPWGQLDTQYF. CDR3 nucleotide sequence: TGTGCCAGCAGACTACCCTGGGGGCAGTTAGATACGCAGTATTTT.

The chain is built from TRBV10-3 and TRBJ1-2; TRBD1 might be the D (6 bases). Germline loops: CDR1 ENHRY, CDR2 SYGVKD. The CDR3 is 13 amino acids. Trimming pared 4 bases from V and 4 bases from J, leaving 10 bases between. In DNA form, the CDR3 reads TGTGCCATCAGTGCAGGGGCCGGCTATGGCTACACCTTC. Encoded protein: CAISAGAGYGYTF.

CDR3 in amino acids: CASSQVELAEWNEQFF. The CDR3 nucleotides are TGCGCCAGCAGCCAAGTTGAACTAGCGGAGTGGAATGAGCAGTTCTTC. The J gene is TRBJ2-1, the V gene TRBV4-1, with 8 bases aligning to TRBD2. Germline V lookup: CDR1 MGHRA, CDR2 YSYEKL. With 1 base clipped from V and 7 bases from J, the junction kept 9 bases outside the gene matches. The CDR3 loop spans 16 amino acids.

V and J are TRBV5-1 and TRBJ2-3; D is uncertain. Trimming cost V 3 bases and J 2 bases, with 7 bases left between them. This CDR3 is built from 13 residues. CDR1 is SGHRS and CDR2 is YFSETQ in the germline V gene. The CDR3, as DNA: TGCGCCAGCAGCTCAGACAACACAGATACGCAGTATTTT. This translates into CASSSDNTDTQYF.

V and J are TRBV7-9 and TRBJ1-3; 10 nucleotides align to TRBD1. V lost 5 bases, J lost 0 bases, and 4 bases stayed unmatched. The CDR3 totals 16 residues. The germline CDR1 and CDR2 sequences are SEHNR and FQNEAQ (reference sequence). The CDR3, as DNA: TGTGCCAGCAGCCCGGGACAGGGGTTCTCTGGAAACACCATATATTTT. This sequence encodes CASSPGQGFSGNTIYF. Drawing the rest from reference TRBV7-9 and TRBJ1-3, the complete variable domain is DTGVSQNPRHKITKRGQNVTFRCDPISEHNRLYWYRQTLGQGPEFLTYFQNEAQLEKSRLLSDRFSAERPKGSFSTLEIQRTEQGDSAMYLCASSPGQGFSGNTIYFGEGSWLTVV.

The chain employs TRBV4-1 and TRBJ1-4; 7 bases align to TRBD1. The CDR3 consists of 14 residues. V shed 3 bases and J 7 bases; nucleotides not matched to a gene: 5. The germline V gene has CDR1 MGHRA and CDR2 YSYEKL. The CDR3 sequence: CASSHRDSPEKLFF. The CDR3 DNA reads as TGCGCCAGCAGCCACCGGGACAGCCCTGAAAAACTGTTTTTT.

This clone was counted only a few times. J is TRBJ2-7 and V is TRBV28; D possibly corresponds to TRBD1 (6 bases). This CDR3 contains 16 residues. The V gene lost 4 bases and the J gene lost 0 bases, with 16 bases spanning the gap. Germline values: CDR1 MDHEN, CDR2 SYDVKM. DNA for the CDR3: TGTGCCAGCAGTTCAGCAGGGGACCGAAGCTCCTACGAGCAGTACTTC. Protein sequence: CASSSAGDRSSYEQYF.

This clone was observed once. The chain recombines TRBV14 with TRBJ2-5, with TRBD2 identical over 15 bases. Germline V gene data show CDR1 as SGHDN and CDR2 as FVKESK. There are 17 residues in the CDR3. With V trimmed by 3 bases and J by 4 bases, 6 bases remained unmatched. The chain's CDR3 is CASSQRGLAGGSETQYF. The CDR3 nucleotides are TGTGCCAGCAGCCAGAGGGGACTAGCGGGAGGATCAGAGACCCAGTACTTC.

This clone has only one observation. This chain joins TRBV7-9 and TRBJ2-3; 7 bases align to TRBD1. V lost 5 bases and J lost 5; bases outside the gene matches: 4. This CDR3 spans 13 amino acids. Germline values: CDR1 SEHNR, CDR2 FQNEAQ (reference sequence). The CDR3 sequence: CASSPGQEDTQYF. CDR3 nucleotides: TGTGCCAGCAGCCCCGGACAGGAAGATACGCAGTATTTT.

The V gene is TRBV5-1, the J gene TRBJ2-3; the D gene is possibly TRBD1 (5 bases). The CDR3 extends over 16 amino acids. V gave up 2 bases and J gave up 0 bases, with 13 bases separating them. The germline CDR1 and CDR2 sequences are SGHRS and YFSETQ. CDR3 in DNA: TGCGCCAGCAGCTTTGCTACAGGCCCTAGCACAGATACGCAGTATTTT. It codes for CASSFATGPSTDTQYF.

V gene TRBV28 combines with J gene TRBJ2-7; 8 bases map to TRBD2. V shed 10 bases and J 3 bases; nucleotides not matched to a gene: 8. The CDR3 loop spans 13 amino acids. The V gene's germline CDR1 is MDHEN and CDR2 SYDVKM. Here the CDR3 reads CATELSGVYEQYF. DNA of the CDR3: TGTGCCACCGAACTTAGCGGGGTCTACGAGCAGTACTTC. The full variable domain, its missing parts supplied by reference TRBV28 and TRBJ2-7, is DVKVTQSSRYLVKRTGEKVFLECVQDMDHENMFWYRQDPGLGLRLIYFSYDVKMKEKGDIPEGYSVSREKKERFSLILESASTNQTSMYLCATELSGVYEQYFGPGTRLTVT.

This clone occurred a few times. The gene calls are TRBV3-1 (or the pseudogene TRBV3-2) and TRBJ2-7; D gene unclear. Trimming took off 4 bases at V and 2 bases at J, with 3 bases between the two ends. The CDR3 loop spans 11 amino acids. CDR1 and CDR2 from the germline V gene are LGHDT and YNNKEL (reference sequence). The CDR3 reads CASSLTYEQYF. DNA for the CDR3: TGTGCCAGCAGCCTTACCTACGAGCAGTACTTC.

The J gene is TRBJ2-6, the V gene TRBV5-1, with D tentatively TRBD1 (6 bases). CDR3 size: 18 residues. Germline V gene lookup returns CDR1 SGHRS and CDR2 YFSETQ. The V end lost 6 bases, the J end lost 0 bases, and 19 bases lay between the germline ends. The CDR3, as DNA: TGCGCCAGCAAATTGTGGGGACAACCCTTCTCTGGGGCCAACGTCCTGACTTTC. It specifies CASKLWGQPFSGANVLTF. Full variable domain (outside the CDR3, taken from reference TRBV5-1 and TRBJ2-6): KAGVTQTPRYLIKTRGQQVTLSCSPISGHRSVSWYQQTPGQGLQFLFEYFSETQRNKGNFPGRFSGRQFSNSRSEMNVSTLELGDSALYLCASKLWGQPFSGANVLTFGAGSRLTVL.

This rearrangement joins TRBV5-1 to TRBJ1-3; 8 bases are a match to TRBD1. The CDR3 covers 15 residues. V gave up 3 bases and J gave up 12 bases; unmatched junction bases: 14. Per germline, CDR1 SGHRS and CDR2 YFSETQ. The DNA for the CDR3 is TGCGCCAGCAGCTCTACCGGGACAGGAGACTTACACATATATTTT. This codes for CASSSTGTGDLHIYF. Looking up the rest from reference TRBV5-1 and TRBJ1-3 gives the full variable domain: KAGVTQTPRYLIKTRGQQVTLSCSPISGHRSVSWYQQTPGQGLQFLFEYFSETQRNKGNFPGRFSGRQFSNSRSEMNVSTLELGDSALYLCASSSTGTGDLHIYFGEGSWLTVV.

This chain links TRBV9 with TRBJ2-2, with 7 bases identical to TRBD2. The length of the CDR3 is 14 residues. Unmatched junction bases numbered 2, after V lost 1 base and J lost 5 bases. Germline CDR1 is SGDLS and CDR2 is YYNGEE. Written as DNA, the CDR3 is TGTGCCAGCAGCGTATCCGGGGGGACCGGGGAGCTGTTTTTT. Amino acids: CASSVSGGTGELFF.